Included here is one TCR beta chain sequence, with context. This sample is part of a study of OX40 agonist ivuxolimab in advanced cancers. This CDR3 comprises 13 residues. The method was immunoSEQ multiplex PCR; TCRdb's version includes in-frame clones alone and lacks a portion of them. The table lists tens of thousands of clones, about 90% of them singletons. The sequence was collected from an adult with an advanced solid tumor such as melanoma, head and neck, liver or kidney cancer. Specimen: CD4+ or CD8+ T cells sorted from blood, collected in a trial of the OX40 agonist ivuxolimab. The chain is built from TRBV21-1 and TRBJ2-7; TRBD2 reflects the table's D call only, with no check against the DNA. TRBV21-1 is a listed pseudogene. This CDR3 is CARRGGDAHEQYF. Here the CDR3 DNA reads TGTGCCCGACGGGGCGGGGATGCCCACGAGCAGTACTTC.